The 10 T cell receptor beta chains given below trace back to one sample, sequenced in a study of early T cells in non-severe SARS-CoV-2 infection. TCRdb passed the 5' RACE reads through MiXCR, listing each CDR3 protein once. The top ten clones hold around 3% of a sample with about 110,000 distinct CDR3 sequences, over 10% of them seen once. The sample was whole blood. These receptors all come from an adult who was a healthcare worker with PCR-confirmed SARS-CoV-2 infection or an uninfected control (not recorded which).

The chain combines TRBV6-1 with TRBJ2-1; a possible D gene is TRBD2 (6 bases). CDR3 size: 12 residues. Germline V gene data show CDR1 as MNHNS and CDR2 as SASEGT. The V gene lost 8 bases and the J gene lost 8 bases, with 13 bases spanning the gap. The CDR3 is CASGREIHEQFF. The CDR3 nucleotides read TGTGCCAGCGGACGGGAGATCCATGAGCAGTTCTTC.

The V call is TRBV18, the J call TRBJ2-1; D not resolved. The germline V and J ends were trimmed by 8 bases and 0 bases, with 11 bases remaining between them. CDR3 length: 14 residues. Germline CDR1 KGHSH, CDR2 LQKENI. Written as DNA, the CDR3 is TGTGCCAGCCTCCGCACTGACTCCTACAATGAGCAGTTCTTC. It translates to CASLRTDSYNEQFF.

The chain combines TRBV4-2 with TRBJ1-5, with a weak D call TRBD1 (5 bases). The ends were cut back, 4 bases at V and 0 bases at J, with 16 bases in the middle. Germline V lookup: CDR1 LGHNA, CDR2 YNFKEQ. This CDR3 has 17 amino acids. The CDR3 sequence: CASSLSDGGVSNQPQHF. DNA of the CDR3: TGTGCCAGCAGCCTCTCGGACGGGGGAGTTAGCAATCAGCCCCAGCATTTT.

V is TRBV12-3 or TRBV12-4 and J is TRBJ1-1, with D uncertain. CDR3 length equals 14 residues. The V end lost 6 bases, the J end lost 1 base, and 12 bases lay between the germline ends. The CDR3 DNA follows: TGTGCCAGCAGGCACCACTACAAGAACACTGAAGCTTTCTTT. Encoded protein: CASRHHYKNTEAFF.

This clonotype showed up just a few times. The chain carries TRBV3-1 and TRBJ1-1; 7 bases fit TRBD1. The CDR3 length is 15 residues. Germline-derived CDR1 and CDR2 are LGHDT and YNNKEL (reference sequence). Trimming at V came to 3 bases and at J to 2 bases, leaving 6 bases not matched to a gene. CDR3 DNA: TGTGCCAGCAGCCACAGCCGACAGGGAAACACTGAAGCTTTCTTT. It codes for CASSHSRQGNTEAFF.

This clonotype occurred a few times. This rearrangement joins TRBV27 to TRBJ1-1; 10 bases align to TRBD1. The CDR3 is 18 amino acids. CDR1 is MNHEY, CDR2 SMNVEV, per germline (reference sequence). Germline trimming cut 5 bases from V and 0 bases from J; bases unmatched to any gene: 12. The chain's CDR3 is CASSLLPGQGIMNTEAFF. DNA for the CDR3: TGTGCCAGCAGTCTCCTCCCGGGACAGGGGATAATGAACACTGAAGCTTTCTTT.

Only a few counts were recorded for this clonotype. This chain joins TRBV2 and TRBJ1-1; D possibly corresponds to TRBD1 (5 bases). This CDR3 comprises 13 residues. Germline V gives CDR1 SNHLY, CDR2 FYNNEI. With 1 base removed from V and 6 bases from J, the gap between germline ends came to 9 bases. The CDR3 reads CASSEELTAEAFF. CDR3 DNA sequence: TGTGCCAGCAGTGAAGAATTGACAGCTGAAGCTTTCTTT.

V gene TRBV12-3 or TRBV12-4 combines with J gene TRBJ1-1; a possible D gene is TRBD1 (5 bases). There are 12 residues in the CDR3. Trimming took off 6 bases at V and 11 bases at J, with 16 bases between the two ends. CDR3 residues: CASSRQTSPAFF. CDR3 in DNA: TGTGCCAGCAGCCGACAGACCTCCCCCGCTTTCTTT.

The chain recombines TRBV6-5 with TRBJ2-5; D is unclear. Trimming stripped 8 bases from V and 5 bases from J, with 9 bases between. CDR1 and CDR2 (germline): MNHEY, SVGAGI. The CDR3 length is 11 residues. CDR3 in amino acids: CASFNVETQYF. CDR3 bases: TGTGCCAGCTTTAACGTTGAGACCCAGTACTTC.

The CDR3 region is CASSPLGQGGTEAFF. The CDR3 DNA reads as TGTGCCAGCTCACCACTGGGACAGGGAGGAACTGAAGCTTTCTTT. This chain links TRBV18 with TRBJ1-1; TRBD1 matches 9 bases. This CDR3 has 15 residues. Germline CDR1 is KGHSH and CDR2 is LQKENI. The J segment lost 5 bases and the V segment lost 1 base, leaving 5 bases of the junction unmatched.